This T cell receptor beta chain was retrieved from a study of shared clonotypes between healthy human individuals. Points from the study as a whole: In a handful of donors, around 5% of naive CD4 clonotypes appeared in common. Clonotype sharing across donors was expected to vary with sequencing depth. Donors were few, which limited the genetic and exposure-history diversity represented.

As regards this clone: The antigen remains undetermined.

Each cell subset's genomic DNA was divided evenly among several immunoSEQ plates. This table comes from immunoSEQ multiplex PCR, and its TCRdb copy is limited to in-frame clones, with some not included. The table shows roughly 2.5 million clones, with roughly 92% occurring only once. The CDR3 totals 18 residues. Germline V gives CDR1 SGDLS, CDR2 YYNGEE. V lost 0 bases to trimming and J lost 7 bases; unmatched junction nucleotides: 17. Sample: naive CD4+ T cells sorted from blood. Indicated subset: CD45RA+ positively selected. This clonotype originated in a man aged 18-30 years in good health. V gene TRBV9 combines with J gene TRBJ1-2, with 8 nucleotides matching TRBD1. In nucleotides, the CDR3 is TGTGCCAGCAGCGTAGAGTCAGGGCAGGGGGCGAGAATTCGTGGCTACACCTTC. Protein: CASSVESGQGARIRGYTF.